These T cell receptor beta chains were read from a single sample in a study of regulatory T cells in long-lasting Graves disease. TCRdb re-called the multiplex PCR reads through MiXCR, storing one row per CDR3 protein. The sample contains under 450,000 distinct CDR3 sequences, around 22% of which appear only once. Sequenced here: peripheral blood mononuclear cells (PBMCs), sampled when the disease was refractory, from a patient treated with antithyroid drugs. These receptors all stem from a female donor with Graves disease. CDR3s include the opening cysteine and the closing phenylalanine or tryptophan.

V	J	length	CDR3
TRBV28	TRBJ2-7	15	CASSKPGQLAGSQYF
TRBV5-1	TRBJ2-7	14	CASSTAGTAYEQYF
TRBV11-2	TRBJ2-7	14	CASQAALSYVEQYF
TRBV30	TRBJ1-1	13	CAWGEGVGGEAFF
TRBV2	TRBJ1-5	14	CASSAGGGPQPQHF
TRBV7-2	TRBJ2-4	14	CASSLLGYGNIQYF
TRBV7-2	TRBJ2-4	14	CASSSSGPKNIQYF
TRBV9	TRBJ1-2	13	CASSARDAGGYTF
TRBV7-9	TRBJ1-2	12	CASRPDIYGYTF
TRBV14	TRBJ1-1	13	CASSLGPSTEAFF
TRBV25-1	TRBJ2-7	13	CASSEDLIYEQYF
TRBV5-1	TRBJ1-6	16	CASSLDPGQGNSPLHF
TRBV5-5	TRBJ2-2	16	CASSSYKIANTGELFF
TRBV30	TRBJ2-7	20	CAWREMGRTSGTFRTYEQYF
TRBV5-1	TRBJ2-7	17	CANSLTWTGGVPYEQYF
TRBV20-1	TRBJ2-7	16	CSASALAGKISYEQYF
TRBV7-7	TRBJ2-5	13	CASSPQIQETQYF
TRBV6-1	TRBJ2-5	15	CASRRGGLPQETQYF
TRBV9	TRBJ1-1	16	CASSVGRRLMNTEAFF
TRBV14	TRBJ1-4	15	CASSRTGTGVEKLFF
TRBV19	TRBJ2-5	14	CATSGQGGKETQYF
TRBV7-8	TRBJ2-3	16	CASSLARRAVTDTQYF
TRBV5-1	TRBJ2-6	14	CASSPGGGANVLTF
TRBV6-5	TRBJ2-1	15	CASSYDSGSYNEQFF
TRBV5-1	TRBJ2-7	15	CASSLRSGPDYEQYF
TRBV20-1	TRBJ2-7	17	CSARDFGLAGISYEQYF
TRBV13	TRBJ1-1	12	CASSLGPAEAFF
TRBV24-1	TRBJ2-2	13	CATSDLRAGELFF
TRBV7-2	TRBJ1-1	17	CASSFNRDLWMNTEAFF
TRBV18	TRBJ2-1	11	CASSRLNEQFF
TRBV28	TRBJ2-4	14	CASRLAGRKNIQYF
TRBV5-1	TRBJ2-2	15	CASSLDPVGDRELFF
TRBV19	TRBJ2-7	15	CASTRDSGTTYEQYF
TRBV2	TRBJ2-7	14	CASTEGYGRYEQYF
TRBV30	TRBJ2-7	11	CAWSTSYEQYF
TRBV29-1	TRBJ1-1	14	CSVEDNRGGTEAFF
TRBV2	TRBJ2-3	13	CASSDRGGDTQYF
TRBV20-1	TRBJ2-7	12	CSAREGPYEQYF
TRBV30	TRBJ1-2	12	CAWWNRGNGYTF
TRBV4-3	TRBJ1-2	16	CASSQASSQSSYGYTF
TRBV19	TRBJ2-2	14	CASSLGPGSGELFF
TRBV6-1	TRBJ2-1	15	CAGKTGTGDLNEQFF
TRBV19	TRBJ2-6	16	CASSIGRVDGANVLTF
TRBV28	TRBJ1-1	16	CASSSPPGTGTVQAFF
TRBV3-1	TRBJ2-5	19	CASSQGLASGRVDQETQYF
TRBV5-6	TRBJ2-1	15	CASSSGSGVPGEQFF
TRBV29-1	TRBJ1-2	14	CSVGGAEGSWGYTF
TRBV7-2	TRBJ1-3	17	CASSFPGTANSGNTIYF
TRBV19	TRBJ2-6	20	CASSIDVGTVRGAGANVLTF
TRBV2	TRBJ2-2	15	CASRWTSVSTGELFF
TRBV5-5	TRBJ1-3	17	CASSSDLMRRAGNTIYF
TRBV6-5	TRBJ2-2	16	CASRYTSVANTGELFF
TRBV9	TRBJ2-7	14	CASSSGGGRGEQYF